Listed here are 3 T cell receptor beta chains from one sample, sequenced in a study of T cell responses to AZD1222 COVID-19 vaccine. The table came from immunoSEQ multiplex PCR; TCRdb's copy has only in-frame clones and leaves some out. Of approximately 89,000 clones listed, 88% are singletons. Material: peripheral blood, obtained on day 0 of AZD1222 vaccination. The receptors stem from an adult in good health.

This chain links TRBV6-5 with TRBJ1-5; D is uncertain. This CDR3 comprises 15 residues. Germline V gene data show CDR1 as MNHEY and CDR2 as SVGAGI. Trimming shortened V by 6 bases and J by 4 bases, and 16 bases separated the two germline ends. In DNA, the CDR3 is TGTGCCAGCAGGGAGGCGTGGGGAGGTAATCAGCCCCAGCATTTT. The encoded protein is CASREAWGGNQPQHF.

The V gene is TRBV6-5, the J gene TRBJ2-1; perhaps D is TRBD1 or TRBD2 (6 bases each). The CDR3 is 14 amino acids. Per the germline V gene, CDR1 is MNHEY and CDR2 is SVGAGI. V was cut by 7 bases and J by 4 bases, with 14 bases left in between. Here the CDR3 reads CASKLGGPYNEQFF. DNA for the CDR3: TGTGCCAGCAAGTTGGGGGGCCCGTACAATGAGCAGTTCTTC.

This clone turned up a few times. The chain links TRBV30 to TRBJ1-6; 7 positions agree with TRBD1. With V trimmed by 1 base and J by 2 bases, 2 bases remained unmatched. The CDR3 extends over 15 amino acids. The germline CDR1 and CDR2 sequences are GTSNPN and SVGIG (reference sequence). Written as DNA, the CDR3 is TGTGCCTGGAGTGGGGACAGTGCCTATAATTCACCCCTCCACTTT. This codes for CAWSGDSAYNSPLHF.